Below, 16 T cell receptor beta chains from the same sample are listed, as sequenced in a study of blood T cells in healthy people across ages. Sample-barcoded 5' priming and a J-beta primer mix drove a second PCR of roughly 6 to 12 cycles. TCRdb re-called the 5' RACE reads with MiXCR, one entry per CDR3 protein. The sample comprises around 870,000 distinct CDR3 sequences, under 35% of which are singletons, and roughly 17% rests with the top ten. The sequenced material came from blood. The receptor source for this set is an elderly woman in good health.

At least ten counts were recorded for this clonotype. This rearrangement joins TRBV5-1 to TRBJ2-3; 7 bases line up with TRBD1. V lost 2 bases to trimming and J lost 3 bases; unmatched junction nucleotides: 6. The CDR3 is 15 residues long. CDR1 and CDR2 from the germline V gene are SGHRS and YFSETQ. CDR3 residues: CASSFTRQGTDTQYF. As DNA, the CDR3 is TGCGCCAGCAGCTTTACCAGACAGGGAACAGATACGCAGTATTTT. Drawing the rest from reference TRBV5-1 and TRBJ2-3, the complete variable domain is KAGVTQTPRYLIKTRGQQVTLSCSPISGHRSVSWYQQTPGQGLQFLFEYFSETQRNKGNFPGRFSGRQFSNSRSEMNVSTLELGDSALYLCASSFTRQGTDTQYFGPGTRLTVL.

The chain links TRBV29-1 to TRBJ2-1; TRBD2 aligns across 8 bases. This CDR3 is 11 amino acids long. In germline, CDR1 is SQVTM, CDR2 ANQGSEA. The trim removed 2 bases at V and 10 bases at J, leaving 1 base unmatched. For the CDR3, the DNA is TGCAGCGTTGAACCGGGAGGGGAGCAGTTCTTC. Protein product: CSVEPGGEQFF.

The V and J genes are TRBV30 and TRBJ1-5; D ambiguous. CDR3 length: 13 residues. Germline V gene sequence: CDR1 GTSNPN, CDR2 SVGIG (reference sequence). The germline V and J ends were trimmed by 3 bases and 5 bases, with 11 bases remaining between them. The CDR3 DNA reads as TGTGCCTGGAGCTACTCTCTGGATCAGCCCCAGCATTTT. Amino acid sequence: CAWSYSLDQPQHF.

This clonotype was detected many times. The chain links TRBV20-1 to TRBJ1-6, with D hard to call. Trimming removed 0 bases at V and 8 bases at J, with 23 bases between. The germline CDR1 and CDR2 sequences are DFQATT and SNEGSKA (reference sequence). This CDR3 is 18 amino acids long. CDR3 DNA sequence: TGCAGTGCTAGAGAGAAGCCCTCGCAGGTCAGGTCGGATTCACCCCTCCACTTT. This translates into CSAREKPSQVRSDSPLHF.

For this clonotype: This may be a read error: a much more frequent sequence differs by one nucleotide. The V gene is TRBV20-1, the J gene TRBJ2-5; a possible D gene is TRBD2 (6 bases). Germline CDR1 reads DFQATT; CDR2 reads SNEGSKA (reference sequence). CDR3 length equals 13 residues. The V gene lost 5 bases and the J gene lost 5 bases, with 15 bases spanning the gap. For the CDR3, the DNA is TGCAGTGCTCGGGAGACTAGTACGGAGACCCAGTACTTC. Protein: CSARETSTETQYF.

The rearrangement joins TRBV12-3 or TRBV12-4 to TRBJ1-1; tentative D call: TRBD1 (5 bases). The V end lost 5 bases, the J end lost 4 bases, and 11 bases lay between the germline ends. The CDR3 runs 13 residues. CDR3 bases: TGTGCCAGCAGTCAGGGAGCTCCCACTGAAGCTTTCTTT. The encoded protein is CASSQGAPTEAFF.

The V call is TRBV30, the J call TRBJ2-2; D gene ambiguous. Trimming pared 0 bases from V and 3 bases from J, leaving 5 bases between. Germline V gene sequence: CDR1 GTSNPN, CDR2 SVGIG (reference sequence). CDR3 length: 13 residues. CDR3 sequence reads: CAWSVAYTGELFF. The CDR3 DNA is TGTGCCTGGAGTGTGGCCTACACCGGGGAGCTGTTTTTT.

The chain uses TRBV2 and TRBJ1-4; D not resolved. Germline V gene sequence: CDR1 SNHLY, CDR2 FYNNEI. Trimming shortened V by 6 bases and J by 3 bases, and 11 bases separated the two germline ends. This CDR3 comprises 14 residues. Written as DNA, the CDR3 is TGTGCCAGCAGGGCCAGGATTCCTAATGAAAAACTGTTTTTT. Its translation: CASRARIPNEKLFF.

As regards this clonotype: A much larger clonotype is one base distant, so this may be a read error. This rearrangement joins TRBV6-5 to TRBJ2-7; 7 bases match TRBD2. Looked up from germline, CDR1 is MNHEY and CDR2 is SVGAGI. Trimming took 7 bases from V and 7 from J; bases not matched to a gene: 13. This CDR3 region has 14 residues. The CDR3 reads CASTGGGPYNEQYF. DNA for the CDR3: TGTGCCAGCACGGGCGGGGGACCTTACAATGAGCAGTACTTC.

This clonotype came up a few times. A much more abundant neighbour one base away suggests this may be a read error. The rearrangement uses TRBV15 and TRBJ2-3; TRBD2 matches at 7 bases. V lost 3 bases and J lost 5; bases outside the gene matches: 11. The germline V gene encodes CDR1 LNHNV and CDR2 YYDKDF (reference sequence). The CDR3 length is 16 residues. Here the CDR3 DNA reads TGTGCCACCAGCAGTGACAGACTAGCAGGTGGAGATACGCAGTATTTT. Translated, it gives CATSSDRLAGGDTQYF.

This clonotype was recorded a few times. The J gene is TRBJ2-2, the V gene TRBV20-1; D may match TRBD1 or TRBD2 (5 bases each). V lost 0 bases and J 5 bases, leaving 13 bases between the germline ends. The length of the CDR3 is 15 residues. Looked up from germline, CDR1 is DFQATT and CDR2 is SNEGSKA (reference sequence). CDR3 loop: CSARDPRGRTGELFF. In nucleotides, the CDR3 is TGCAGTGCTAGAGATCCGAGGGGCCGTACCGGGGAGCTGTTTTTT.

Note on this clonotype: A much larger clone differs from this one at a single base, so this may be a read error. The rearrangement links TRBV6-1 to TRBJ2-5, with a weak D call TRBD2 (5 bases). Germline assignment: CDR1 MNHNS and CDR2 SASEGT. The CDR3 contains 13 residues. V was pared by 7 bases and J by 3 bases, with 12 bases between. The CDR3 DNA is TGTGCCAGCATGGTCGGGGAGAAAGAGACCCAGTACTTC. Translation: CASMVGEKETQYF.

The chain couples TRBV21-1 to TRBJ1-5. TRBV21-1 is marked as a pseudogene. The CDR3 is made up of 14 amino acids. For the CDR3, the DNA is TGTGCCAGCAGCCCTCCTAGGGGCAATCAGCCCCAGCATTTT. Amino acid sequence: CASSPPRGNQPQHF.

This clonotype appeared many times. This CDR3 reads CASSYLMTSGDYEQYF. The CDR3 nucleotides are TGTGCCAGCAGTTACCTCATGACTAGCGGGGACTACGAGCAGTACTTC. The V call is TRBV6-6, the J call TRBJ2-7; 11 bases match TRBD2. Germline V gene sequence: CDR1 MNHNY, CDR2 SVGAGI (reference sequence). V shed 2 bases, J shed 3 bases, and the junction held 6 bases outside the gene matches. The CDR3 is 16 residues long.

This chain uses TRBV6-4 with TRBJ2-4, with 11 positions matching TRBD2. V shed 3 bases, J shed 6 bases, and the junction held 1 base outside the gene matches. In germline, CDR1 is MRHNA, CDR2 SNTAGT. This CDR3 has 14 amino acids. The CDR3 nucleotides are TGTGCCAGCAGTGAAGGGACTAGCGGAAACATTCAGTACTTC. Amino acid sequence: CASSEGTSGNIQYF.

This clonotype has a handful of counts. This chain joins TRBV7-9 and TRBJ1-1, with D possibly being TRBD1 (6 bases). CDR1 is SEHNR and CDR2 is FQNEAQ in the germline V gene (reference sequence). The CDR3 has 15 amino acids. V gave up 1 base and J gave up 6 bases, with 15 bases separating them. CDR3 in amino acids: CASSLDYVEGAEAFF. CDR3 DNA sequence: TGTGCCAGCAGCTTAGATTACGTGGAGGGGGCTGAAGCTTTCTTT. The whole variable domain, filled in from reference TRBV7-9 and TRBJ1-1, reads DTGVSQNPRHKITKRGQNVTFRCDPISEHNRLYWYRQTLGQGPEFLTYFQNEAQLEKSRLLSDRFSAERPKGSFSTLEIQRTEQGDSAMYLCASSLDYVEGAEAFFGQGTRLTVV.